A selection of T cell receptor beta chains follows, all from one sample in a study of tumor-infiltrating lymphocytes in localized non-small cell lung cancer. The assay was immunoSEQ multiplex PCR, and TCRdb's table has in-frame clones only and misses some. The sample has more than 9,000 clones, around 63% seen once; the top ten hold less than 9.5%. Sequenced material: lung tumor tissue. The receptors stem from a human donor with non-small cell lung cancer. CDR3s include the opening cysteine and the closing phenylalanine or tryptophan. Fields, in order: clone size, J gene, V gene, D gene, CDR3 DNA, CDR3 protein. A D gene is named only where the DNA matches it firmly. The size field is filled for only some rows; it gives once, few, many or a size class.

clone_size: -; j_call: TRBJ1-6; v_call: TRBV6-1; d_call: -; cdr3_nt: TGTGCCAGCAGTGAACTCCAGGGTTTTCATTCACCCCTCCACTTT; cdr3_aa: CASSELQGFHSPLHF
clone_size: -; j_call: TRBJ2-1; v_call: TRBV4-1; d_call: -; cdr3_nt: TGCGCCAGCAGACTGGGGGCCCCCCCCACAATTGATGAGCAGTTCTTC; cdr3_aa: CASRLGAPPTIDEQFF
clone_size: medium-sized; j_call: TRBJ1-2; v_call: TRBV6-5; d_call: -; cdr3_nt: TGTGCCAGCAGTCGAGGGACTGCTAACTATGGCTACACCTTC; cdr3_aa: CASSRGTANYGYTF
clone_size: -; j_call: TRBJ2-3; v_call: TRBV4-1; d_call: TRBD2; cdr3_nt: TGCGCCAGCAGCCAAACACGACTAGCGGGGTTTTGGGATACGCAGTATTTT; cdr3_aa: CASSQTRLAGFWDTQYF
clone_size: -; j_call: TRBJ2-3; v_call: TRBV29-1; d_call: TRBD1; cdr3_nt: TGCAGCGTTGGAAGGTCGGGACAGAGCACAGATACGCAGTATTTT; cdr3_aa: CSVGRSGQSTDTQYF
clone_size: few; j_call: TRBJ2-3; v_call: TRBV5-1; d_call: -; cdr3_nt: TGCGCCAGCAGCGCTCGCCGGACAGATACGCAGTATTTT; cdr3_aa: CASSARRTDTQYF
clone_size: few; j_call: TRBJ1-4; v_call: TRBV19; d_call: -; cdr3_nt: TGTGCCAGTAAAGAAAGGCCCAATAATGAAAAACTGTTTTTT; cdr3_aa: CASKERPNNEKLFF
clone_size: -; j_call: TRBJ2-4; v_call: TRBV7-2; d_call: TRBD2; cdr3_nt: TGTGCCAGCAGCTTACGGACTAGCGGGGTACTAAACATTCAGTACTTC; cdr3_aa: CASSLRTSGVLNIQYF
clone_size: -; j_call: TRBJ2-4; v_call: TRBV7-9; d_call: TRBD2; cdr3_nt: TGTGCCAGCAGCCCAACGCCTAGCGGCCTCCTTGGGGACATTCAGTACTTC; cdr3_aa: CASSPTPSGLLGDIQYF
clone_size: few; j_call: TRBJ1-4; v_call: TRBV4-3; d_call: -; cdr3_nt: TGCGCCAGCAGCCAAGATGGGAGGGGTGGGTTTGAAAAACTGTTTTTT; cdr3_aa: CASSQDGRGGFEKLFF
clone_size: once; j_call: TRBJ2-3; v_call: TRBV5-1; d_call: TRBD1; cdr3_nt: TGCGCCAGCAGCTGGGGACAGGGCCGGGCAGATACGCAGTATTTT; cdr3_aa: CASSWGQGRADTQYF
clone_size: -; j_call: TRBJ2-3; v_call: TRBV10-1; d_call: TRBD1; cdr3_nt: TGCGCCAGCAGTGAGGGGACAGGGCTCGACACAGATACGCAGTATTTT; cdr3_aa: CASSEGTGLDTDTQYF
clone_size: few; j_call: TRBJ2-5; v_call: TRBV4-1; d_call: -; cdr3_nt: TGCGCCAGCAGCCAAGAACAGCTTCAAGAGACCCAGTACTTC; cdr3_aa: CASSQEQLQETQYF
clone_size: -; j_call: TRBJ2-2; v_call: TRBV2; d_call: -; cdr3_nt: TGTGCCAGCAGTACAGAGGGGAGGACCGGGGAGCTGTTTTTT; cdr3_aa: CASSTEGRTGELFF
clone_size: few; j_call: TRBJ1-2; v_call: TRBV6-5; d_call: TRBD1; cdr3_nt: TGTGCCAGCAGTTCCGGGACAGGGCTCGTCTATGGCTACACCTTC; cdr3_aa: CASSSGTGLVYGYTF
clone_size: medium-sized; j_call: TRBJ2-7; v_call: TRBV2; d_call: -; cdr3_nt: TGTGCCAGCAGTGAAGGGGCCGCCTACGAGCAGTACTTC; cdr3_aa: CASSEGAAYEQYF
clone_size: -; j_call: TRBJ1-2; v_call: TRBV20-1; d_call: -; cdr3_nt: TGCAGTGCTAGGATTGGGATTGGCTACACCTTC; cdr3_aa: CSARIGIGYTF
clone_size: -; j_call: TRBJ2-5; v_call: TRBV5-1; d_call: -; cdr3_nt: TGCGCCAGCAGCTTGGCGGGGGTGGAGACCCAGTACTTC; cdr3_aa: CASSLAGVETQYF
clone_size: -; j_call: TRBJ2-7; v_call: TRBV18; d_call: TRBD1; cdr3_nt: TGTGCCAGCTCACCAGGGACAGAGGCCTACGAGCAGTACTTC; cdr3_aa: CASSPGTEAYEQYF
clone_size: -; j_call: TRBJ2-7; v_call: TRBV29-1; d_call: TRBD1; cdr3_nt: TGCAGCGTTCCTGGAACCGGGACAGGTTCCTACGAGCAGTACTTC; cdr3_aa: CSVPGTGTGSYEQYF
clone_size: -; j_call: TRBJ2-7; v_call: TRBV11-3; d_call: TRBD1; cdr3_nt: TGTGCCAGCAGCTTGGGACAGGGGGCGAGCGAGCAGTACTTC; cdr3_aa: CASSLGQGASEQYF
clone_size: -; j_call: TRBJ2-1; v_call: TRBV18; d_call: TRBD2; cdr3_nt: TGTGCCAGCTCACATACCCTAGCGGGAGGATGGTTCAATGAGCAGTTCTTC; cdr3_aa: CASSHTLAGGWFNEQFF
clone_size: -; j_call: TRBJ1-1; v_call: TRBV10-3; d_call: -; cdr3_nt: TGTGCCATCAGCATAAATGGGGAAACTGAAGCTTTCTTT; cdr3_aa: CAISINGETEAFF
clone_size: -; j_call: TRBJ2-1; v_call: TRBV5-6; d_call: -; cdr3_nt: TGTGCCAGCAGCTTGGGACCCACCAATGAGCAGTTCTTC; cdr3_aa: CASSLGPTNEQFF
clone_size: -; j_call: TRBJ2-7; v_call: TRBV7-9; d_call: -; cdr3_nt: TGTGCCAGCAGCAGCCTAGTGCACGAGCAGTACTTC; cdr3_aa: CASSSLVHEQYF
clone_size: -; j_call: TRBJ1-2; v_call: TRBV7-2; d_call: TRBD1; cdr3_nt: TGTGCCAGCAGCCCCCCGACAGGGGGGGCCTATGGCTACACCTTC; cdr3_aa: CASSPPTGGAYGYTF
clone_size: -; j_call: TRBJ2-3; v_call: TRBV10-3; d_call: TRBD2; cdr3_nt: TGTGCCATCACGCGCGGGGGGCGGACAGATACGCAGTATTTT; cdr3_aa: CAITRGGRTDTQYF
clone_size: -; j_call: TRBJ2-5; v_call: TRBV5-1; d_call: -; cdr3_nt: TGCGCCAGCAGCCCTGGGGGAGAGACCCAGTACTTC; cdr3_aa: CASSPGGETQYF
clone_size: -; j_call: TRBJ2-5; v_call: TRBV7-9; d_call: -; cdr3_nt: TGTGCCAGCAGCCTCCGGGACTCTGAGACCCAGTACTTC; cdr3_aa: CASSLRDSETQYF
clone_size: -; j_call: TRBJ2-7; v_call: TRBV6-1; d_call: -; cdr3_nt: TGTGCCAGCAGTCCCCCGGACAGTTCCTACGAGCAGTACTTC; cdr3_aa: CASSPPDSSYEQYF
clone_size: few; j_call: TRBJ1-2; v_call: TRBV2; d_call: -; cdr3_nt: TGTGCCAGCCGCCCTCCACCGGCCTTAGTCTATGGCTACACCTTC; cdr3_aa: CASRPPPALVYGYTF
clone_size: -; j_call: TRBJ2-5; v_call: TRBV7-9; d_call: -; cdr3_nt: TGTGCCAGCAGCCAAGTCTTAGCTCAAGAGACCCAGTACTTC; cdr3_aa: CASSQVLAQETQYF
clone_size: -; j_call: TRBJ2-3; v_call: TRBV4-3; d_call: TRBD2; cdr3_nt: TGCGCCAGCAGCCAAGATAGGGGGACTAGCGGGGCAGATACGCAGTATTTT; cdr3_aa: CASSQDRGTSGADTQYF
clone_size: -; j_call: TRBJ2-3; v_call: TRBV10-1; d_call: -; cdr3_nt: TGCGCCAGCAGTGACGCCAGGGTCCAGCTTCGCACAGATACGCAGTATTTT; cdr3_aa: CASSDARVQLRTDTQYF
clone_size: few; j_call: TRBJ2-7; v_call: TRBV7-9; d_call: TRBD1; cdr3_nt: TGTGCCAGCAGCCCCTACAGGGGGCCCTACGAGCAGTACTTC; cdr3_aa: CASSPYRGPYEQYF
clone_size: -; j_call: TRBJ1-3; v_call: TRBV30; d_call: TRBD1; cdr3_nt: TGTGCCTGGAGGAACAGGGGATTCTCTGGAAACACCATATATTTT; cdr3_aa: CAWRNRGFSGNTIYF
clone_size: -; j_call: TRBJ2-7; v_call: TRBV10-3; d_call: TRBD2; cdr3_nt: TGTGCCATCAGAAGGACTAGCGGGGGGAATACCTACGAGCAGTACTTC; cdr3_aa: CAIRRTSGGNTYEQYF
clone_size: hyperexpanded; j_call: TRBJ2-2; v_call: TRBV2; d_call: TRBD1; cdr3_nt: TGTGCCAGCACAACACCCCGGGACAGAGAAAACACCGGGGAGCTGTTTTTT; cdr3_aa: CASTTPRDRENTGELFF
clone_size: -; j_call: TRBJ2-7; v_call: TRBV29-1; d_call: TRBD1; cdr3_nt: TGCAGCGCTAGGGGACAGGGGGATTACGAGCAGTACTTC; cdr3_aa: CSARGQGDYEQYF
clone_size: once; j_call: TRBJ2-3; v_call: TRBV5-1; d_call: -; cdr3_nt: TGCGCCAGCAGCTTGGCTACTTTAAGCACAGATACGCAGTATTTT; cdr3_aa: CASSLATLSTDTQYF
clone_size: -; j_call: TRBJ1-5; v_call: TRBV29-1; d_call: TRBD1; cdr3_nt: TGCAGCGTCTCCCCCACAGGGGATCCTGGTCAGCCCCAGCATTTT; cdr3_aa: CSVSPTGDPGQPQHF
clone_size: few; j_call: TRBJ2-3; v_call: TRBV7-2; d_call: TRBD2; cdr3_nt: TGTGCCAGCAGCTTAGGAGCGGGAGCTTTAGATACGCAGTATTTT; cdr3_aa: CASSLGAGALDTQYF
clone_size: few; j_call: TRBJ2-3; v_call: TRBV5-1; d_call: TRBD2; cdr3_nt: TGCGCCAGCAGCTTGGAACTAGCGGGGGGAGGGTTGGATACGCAGTATTTT; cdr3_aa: CASSLELAGGGLDTQYF
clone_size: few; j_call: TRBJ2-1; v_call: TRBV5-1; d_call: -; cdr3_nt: TGCGCCAGCAGCTTGGAAGGGAGCTCCTACAATGAGCAGTTCTTC; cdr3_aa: CASSLEGSSYNEQFF
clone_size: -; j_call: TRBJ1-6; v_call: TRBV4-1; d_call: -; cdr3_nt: TGCGCCAGCAGCCAAGGGCCAGTGAGCTCCTATAATTCACCCCTCCACTTT; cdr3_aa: CASSQGPVSSYNSPLHF
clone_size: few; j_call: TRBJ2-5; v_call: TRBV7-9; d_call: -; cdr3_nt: TGTGCCAGCAGCTTTCTCGGGGGTCCGGCTGACTCGTACTTC; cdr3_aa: CASSFLGGPADSYF
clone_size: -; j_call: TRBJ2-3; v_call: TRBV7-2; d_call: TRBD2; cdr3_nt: TGTGCCAGCAGCGCCAGGACTAGCGGGGGGCTAGATACGCAGTATTTT; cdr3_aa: CASSARTSGGLDTQYF
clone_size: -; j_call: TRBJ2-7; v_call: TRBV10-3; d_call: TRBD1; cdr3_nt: TGTGCCATCAGGGAACCGGGACAGCTGAGATCGGAGCAGTACTTC; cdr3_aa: CAIREPGQLRSEQYF
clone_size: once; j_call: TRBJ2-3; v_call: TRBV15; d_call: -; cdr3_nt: TGTGCCACCAGCAACAGGGTCCGGTCTAGCACAGATACGCAGTATTTT; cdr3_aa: CATSNRVRSSTDTQYF
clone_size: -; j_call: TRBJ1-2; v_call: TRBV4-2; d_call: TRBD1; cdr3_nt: TGTGCCAGCAGCCAAGATCTGCAGGGGGGTGGCTACACCTTC; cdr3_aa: CASSQDLQGGGYTF
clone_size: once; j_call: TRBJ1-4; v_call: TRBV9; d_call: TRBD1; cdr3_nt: TGTGCCAGCAGCCCAGGGGGACATTCGAATGAAAAACTGTTTTTT; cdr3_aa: CASSPGGHSNEKLFF
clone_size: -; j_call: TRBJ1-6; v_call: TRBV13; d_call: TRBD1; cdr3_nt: TGTGCCAGCAGCTCGGGGACAGGACGGGGCTCCTATAATTCACCCCTCCACTTT; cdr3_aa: CASSSGTGRGSYNSPLHF
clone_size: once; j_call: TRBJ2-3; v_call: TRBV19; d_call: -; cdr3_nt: TGTGCCAGTAGTTCCGGGATCCCCACAGATACGCAGTATTTT; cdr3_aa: CASSSGIPTDTQYF
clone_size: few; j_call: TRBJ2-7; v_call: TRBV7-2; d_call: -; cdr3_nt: TGTGCCAGCAGCTTAGCTATCTACTACGAGCAGTACTTC; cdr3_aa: CASSLAIYYEQYF
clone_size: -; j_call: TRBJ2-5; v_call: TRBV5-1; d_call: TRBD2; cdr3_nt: TGCGCCAGCAGCTTGGCCATTTCGAGCGGGAGACAAGAGACCCAGTACTTC; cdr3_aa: CASSLAISSGRQETQYF
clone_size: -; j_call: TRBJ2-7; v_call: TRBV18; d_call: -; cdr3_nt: TGTGCCAGCTCACCTGACACCGCCTACGAGCAGTACTTC; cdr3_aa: CASSPDTAYEQYF
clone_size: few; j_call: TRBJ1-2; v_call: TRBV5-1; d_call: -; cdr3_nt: TGCGCCAGCAGCTTGGGAGGACCGGGGGATGGCTACACCTTC; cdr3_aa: CASSLGGPGDGYTF